This T cell receptor beta chain appears in the sequencing data of a study of shared clonotypes between healthy human individuals. At the level of the study: CD8 memory received one plate per donor, CD8 naive two, CD4 memory three and CD4 naive three.

General study findings and limits: An anticipated effect of sequencing depth on clonotype sharing among donors was recognized. Richness estimates generally favored naive over memory subsets.

V was pared by 6 bases and J by 4 bases, with 18 bases between. This CDR3 contains 16 residues. The germline V gene encodes CDR1 MDHEN and CDR2 SYDVKM. Note on this clone: What it binds is unknown.

Execution of the assay was at deep level. Sequencing was performed with immunoSEQ multiplex PCR; in TCRdb, only in-frame clones are kept and a portion is missing. The sample shows 330,000 or so clones, around four fifths of them seen only once. This sequence originates from a man younger than 45 in good health. Sequencing was carried out using memory CD4+ T cells sorted from blood. Subset reported: CD45RA-negative fraction. J is TRBJ2-2 and V is TRBV28, with D possibly matching TRBD1 (6 bases). The CDR3: CASSALRTGSTGELFF. The CDR3 nucleotides are TGTGCCAGCAGCGCCCTTAGAACAGGGTCCACCGGGGAGCTGTTTTTT.